This T cell receptor beta chain originates from a study of OX40 agonist ivuxolimab in advanced cancers. In the study overall: Patients assigned to dose escalation were diagnosed with hepatocellular carcinoma, melanoma, renal cell or head and neck cancer.

Clones were read by immunoSEQ multiplex PCR, and TCRdb kept only the in-frame ones, dropping some. The table has tens of thousands of clones, about 88% seen once. With autoimmune disease history or systemic immunosuppression, patients were excluded. This clone has just one count. The origin of this receptor is an adult with an advanced solid tumor such as melanoma, head and neck, liver or kidney cancer. The material was CD4+ or CD8+ T cells sorted from blood, obtained in a trial of the OX40 agonist ivuxolimab.

CDR3: CASSVEGRGETQYF. The CDR3 coding sequence is TGTGCCAGCAGCGTAGAGGGCAGGGGGGAGACCCAGTACTTC. The V gene is TRBV9, the J gene TRBJ2-5; TRBD1 agrees at 7 bases. Germline CDR1 is SGDLS and CDR2 is YYNGEE. CDR3 length: 14 residues. V shed 0 bases, J shed 5 bases, and the junction held 4 bases outside the gene matches.